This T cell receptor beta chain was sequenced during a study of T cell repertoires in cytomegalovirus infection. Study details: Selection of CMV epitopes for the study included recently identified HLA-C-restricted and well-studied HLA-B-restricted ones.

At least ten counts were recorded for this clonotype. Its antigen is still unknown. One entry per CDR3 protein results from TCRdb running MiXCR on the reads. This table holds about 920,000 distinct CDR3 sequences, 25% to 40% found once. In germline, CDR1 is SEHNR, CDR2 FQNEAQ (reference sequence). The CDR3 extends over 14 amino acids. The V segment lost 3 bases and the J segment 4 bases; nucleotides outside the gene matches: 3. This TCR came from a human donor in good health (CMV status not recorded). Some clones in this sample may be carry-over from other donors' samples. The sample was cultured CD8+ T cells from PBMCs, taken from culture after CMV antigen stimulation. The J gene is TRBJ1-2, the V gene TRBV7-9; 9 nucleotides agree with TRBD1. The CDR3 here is CASSLGQGTYGYTF. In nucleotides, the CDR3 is TGTGCCAGCAGCTTGGGACAGGGAACCTATGGCTACACCTTC.